This paragraph covers one T cell receptor (beta chain) sequence. Its antigen is as yet unknown. The data derive from a study of shared clonotypes between healthy human individuals. Profiled with immunoSEQ multiplex PCR; TCRdb holds only in-frame clones, not every one. The sample consists of roughly 2,000,000 clones, about 95% of them appearing once. Naive CD8 cells, CD45RO-negative and positively selected for CCR7, excluded terminally differentiated effector memory CD45RA+ cells. Donors had no recently reported acute infections or vaccinations and were HIV-negative. All of the donors resided in Nashville, Tennessee, and each was a Caucasian adult. The CDR3 is 13 residues long. Trimming removed 4 bases from V and 8 bases from J, with 14 bases in between. The V gene's germline CDR1 is MNHEY and CDR2 SMNVEV (reference sequence). Study-level results: Naive CD4 clonotype sharing across a few donors was 4% to 5%.

This sequence originates from a man between 18 and 29 years old in good health. The V call is TRBV27, the J call TRBJ1-1; tentatively, D is TRBD1 (6 bases). The sample comprised naive CD8+ T cells sorted from blood. This chain's CDR3 is CASSWGAGREAFF. The CDR3 DNA reads as TGTGCCAGCAGTTGGGGGGCGGGAAGGGAAGCTTTCTTT.